Listed here are 13 T cell receptor beta chains from one sample, sequenced in a study of T cell responses to AZD1222 COVID-19 vaccine. Data came from immunoSEQ multiplex PCR; TCRdb stores just in-frame clones and leaves some out. The data hold around 120,000 clones, with about nine tenths observed a single time. Sequenced material: peripheral blood, taken on day 0 of MenACWY control vaccination. The receptors come from an adult in good health.

The chain carries TRBV11-2 and TRBJ2-7, with 10 bases identical to TRBD2. Germline V gene sequence: CDR1 SGHAT, CDR2 FQNNGV. The CDR3 loop spans 15 amino acids. The ends lost 5 bases at V and 3 bases at J; junction bases unmatched: 7. This CDR3 is CASSKLAGRGYEQYF. The CDR3 bases are TGTGCCAGCAGCAAACTAGCGGGAAGGGGCTACGAGCAGTACTTC. Full variable domain (remainder filled in from reference TRBV11-2 and TRBJ2-7): EAGVAQSPRYKIIEKRQSVAFWCNPISGHATLYWYQQILGQGPKLLIQFQNNGVVDDSQLPKDRFSAERLKGVDSTLKIQPAKLEDSAVYLCASSKLAGRGYEQYFGPGTRLTVT.

The V and J genes are TRBV9 and TRBJ2-7; 10 bases fit TRBD2. The J segment lost 3 bases and the V segment lost 0 bases, leaving 0 bases of the junction unmatched. The CDR3 totals 14 residues. Per germline, CDR1 SGDLS and CDR2 YYNGEE. Here the CDR3 DNA reads TGTGCCAGCAGCGTAGGGACTAGCGGCTACGAGCAGTACTTC. This gives the protein CASSVGTSGYEQYF.

The V gene is TRBV28, the J gene TRBJ2-1; 12 bases fit TRBD2. Looked up from germline, CDR1 is MDHEN and CDR2 is SYDVKM. The junction had 4 bases not matched to a gene; V was cut back by 6 bases and J by 4 bases. CDR3 size: 15 residues. For the CDR3, the DNA is TGTGCCAGCAGCCCTAGCGGGGGGGCTTACAATGAGCAGTTCTTC. It translates to CASSPSGGAYNEQFF.

The rearrangement links TRBV5-1 to TRBJ2-3, with a weak D call TRBD2 (5 bases). There are 11 residues in the CDR3. Per germline, CDR1 SGHRS and CDR2 YFSETQ. V was clipped by 4 bases and J by 11 bases, with 11 bases between them. CDR3 sequence: CASSRKEEQYF. In nucleotides, the CDR3 is TGCGCCAGCAGCCGGAAGGAGGAGCAGTATTTT.

This chain connects TRBV6-5 to TRBJ2-1, with 10 bases aligning to TRBD2. From germline, CDR1 is MNHEY and CDR2 SVGAGI. The CDR3 covers 15 residues. Germline trimming cut 6 bases from V and 8 bases from J; bases unmatched to any gene: 10. CDR3 nucleotide sequence: TGTGCCAGCAGCCTAAAGCGGGGGGGTTCGCATGAGCAGTTCTTC. Protein sequence: CASSLKRGGSHEQFF.

The V and J genes are TRBV30 and TRBJ2-7; D gene unclear. This CDR3 comprises 13 residues. The V gene's germline CDR1 is GTSNPN and CDR2 SVGIG (reference sequence). V was shortened by 3 bases and J by 2 bases, with 11 bases between the two germline ends. The CDR3 region has the DNA TGTGCCTGGAGCGTCTCCTGGACCTACGAGCAGTACTTC. It yields the protein CAWSVSWTYEQYF.

A single count supports this clone. The gene calls are TRBV28 and TRBJ1-5; tentative D call: TRBD1 (6 bases). The CDR3 is 13 residues long. V lost 7 bases and J lost 4, with 11 bases in between. CDR1 and CDR2 from the germline V gene are MDHEN and SYDVKM. The CDR3 DNA sequence: TGTGCCAGCACTTGGAGGGGGAATCAGCCCCAGCATTTT. Translated, it gives CASTWRGNQPQHF.

This chain uses TRBV7-6 with TRBJ1-4, with 8 nucleotides matching TRBD1. This CDR3 is built from 16 residues. After removal of 0 bases from V and 8 bases from J, the junction contained 8 bases not matched to a gene. Per the germline V gene, CDR1 is SGHVS and CDR2 is FNYEAQ. In nucleotides, the CDR3 is TGTGCCAGCAGCTTAGCGAGGACAGGGCCGAGAGAAAAACTGTTTTTT. It yields the protein CASSLARTGPREKLFF.

The gene calls are TRBV7-9 and TRBJ1-1, with D hard to call. CDR3 length: 14 amino acids. The germline V and J ends were trimmed by 1 base and 1 base, with 7 bases remaining between them. The germline gives CDR1 SEHNR, CDR2 FQNEAQ (reference sequence). CDR3 sequence: CASSLVGTNTEAFF. In nucleotides, the CDR3 is TGTGCCAGCAGCTTAGTAGGTACGAACACTGAAGCTTTCTTT. Full variable domain (outside the CDR3, taken from reference TRBV7-9 and TRBJ1-1): DTGVSQNPRHKITKRGQNVTFRCDPISEHNRLYWYRQTLGQGPEFLTYFQNEAQLEKSRLLSDRFSAERPKGSFSTLEIQRTEQGDSAMYLCASSLVGTNTEAFFGQGTRLTVV.

The chain joins TRBV19 to TRBJ1-5; D is ambiguous. CDR3 length: 14 residues. Trimming took 5 bases from V and 1 from J, leaving 9 bases between them. The V gene's germline CDR1 is LNHDA and CDR2 SQIVND (reference sequence). CDR3: CASSGRVSNQPQHF. In nucleotides, the CDR3 is TGTGCCAGTAGTGGACGGGTCAGCAATCAGCCCCAGCATTTT.

The V and J genes are TRBV28 and TRBJ1-5, with no clear D. The CDR3 totals 13 residues. V was clipped by 4 bases and J by 2 bases, with 6 bases between them. The V gene's germline CDR1 is MDHEN and CDR2 SYDVKM. CDR3 loop: CASSSGGNQPQHF. The CDR3 DNA reads TGTGCCAGCAGTTCCGGGGGCAATCAGCCCCAGCATTTT.

This clone was detected only once. The J gene is TRBJ2-7, the V gene TRBV6-5; tentatively, D is TRBD1 (6 bases). This CDR3 has 14 residues. V lost 6 bases and J lost 2, with 14 bases in between. In germline, CDR1 is MNHEY, CDR2 SVGAGI. The DNA for the CDR3 is TGTGCCAGCAGCAGCAGGGGAAGCACCTACGAGCAGTACTTC. This encodes CASSSRGSTYEQYF.

V and J are TRBV5-1 and TRBJ2-1; 14 bases are a match to TRBD2. The germline V gene has CDR1 SGHRS and CDR2 YFSETQ. This CDR3 is built from 19 residues. The ends lost 0 bases at V and 1 base at J; junction bases unmatched: 6. CDR3 loop: CASSLGLAGGPWSYNEQFF. For the CDR3, the DNA is TGCGCCAGCAGCTTGGGACTAGCGGGAGGGCCTTGGTCCTACAATGAGCAGTTCTTC.